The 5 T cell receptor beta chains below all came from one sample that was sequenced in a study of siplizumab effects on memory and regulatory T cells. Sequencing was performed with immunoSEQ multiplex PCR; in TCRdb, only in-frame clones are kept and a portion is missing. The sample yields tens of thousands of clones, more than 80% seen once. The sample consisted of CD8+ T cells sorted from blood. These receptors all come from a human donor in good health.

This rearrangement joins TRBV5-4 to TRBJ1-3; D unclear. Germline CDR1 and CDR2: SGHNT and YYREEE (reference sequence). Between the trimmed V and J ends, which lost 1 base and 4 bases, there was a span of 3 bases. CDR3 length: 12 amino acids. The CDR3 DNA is TGTGCCAGCAGCTTGCAGGGAAACACCATATATTTT. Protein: CASSLQGNTIYF.

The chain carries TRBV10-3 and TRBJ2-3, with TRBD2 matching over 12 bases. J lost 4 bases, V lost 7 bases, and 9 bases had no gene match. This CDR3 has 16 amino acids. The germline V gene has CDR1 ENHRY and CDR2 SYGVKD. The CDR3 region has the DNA TGTGCCATCAAGGGTCTAGCGGGAGGGCCTTCAGATACGCAGTATTTT. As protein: CAIKGLAGGPSDTQYF.

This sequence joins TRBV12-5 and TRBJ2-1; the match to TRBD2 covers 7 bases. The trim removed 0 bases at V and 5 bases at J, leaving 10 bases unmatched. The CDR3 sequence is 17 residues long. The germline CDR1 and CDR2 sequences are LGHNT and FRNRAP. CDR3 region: CASGLVLRTRRDNEQFF. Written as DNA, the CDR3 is TGTGCTAGTGGTTTGGTACTTAGGACTAGGAGGGACAATGAGCAGTTCTTC.

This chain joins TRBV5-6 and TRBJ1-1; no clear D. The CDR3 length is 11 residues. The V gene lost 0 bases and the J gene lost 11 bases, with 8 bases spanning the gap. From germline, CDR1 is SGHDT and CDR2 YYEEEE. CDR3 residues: CASSLGQLAFF. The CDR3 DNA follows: TGTGCCAGCAGCTTGGGGCAGTTGGCTTTCTTT.

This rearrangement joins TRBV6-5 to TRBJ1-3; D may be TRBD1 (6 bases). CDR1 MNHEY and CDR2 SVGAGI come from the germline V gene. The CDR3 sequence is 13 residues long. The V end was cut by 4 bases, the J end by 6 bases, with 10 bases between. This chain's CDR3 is CASSSGGQNTIYF. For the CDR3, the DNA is TGTGCCAGCAGTTCTGGGGGCCAAAACACCATATATTTT.